Below, one TCR beta chain is given with its context. Its antigen remains unidentified. These data are taken from a study of blood T cells in healthy people across ages. Whole-study results and caveats: Fewer expanded clones and more diversity marked long-lived versus aged donors.

The authors ran a second PCR of roughly 6 to 12 cycles using a sample-barcoded 5' primer and a J-beta primer mix. Per sample, CDR3-containing paired-end reads numbered at least 2.5 million. TCRdb reprocessed the 5' RACE reads with MiXCR, giving one entry per CDR3 protein. The sample shows over a million distinct CDR3 sequences, around 55% of them seen only once. Germline assignment: CDR1 DFQATT and CDR2 SNEGSKA (reference sequence). The ends were cut back, 1 base at V and 7 bases at J, with 16 bases in the middle. The CDR3 is made up of 14 amino acids. V and J are TRBV20-1 and TRBJ1-2; D unresolved. The sequenced sample was blood. This clonotype was sampled from a man younger than 35 in good health. The CDR3 coding sequence is TGCAGTGCTAGAGCAGAGGCCCGGACGCTTGGCTACACCTTC. Protein: CSARAEARTLGYTF.